These 25 T cell receptor beta chains were sequenced from one sample in a study of blood T cells in healthy people across ages. A second PCR, run for about 7 to 11 cycles, used a sample-barcoded 5' primer plus a J-beta primer mix. TCRdb recomputed calls from the 5' RACE reads with MiXCR, one row per CDR3 protein. The sample has 550,000 to 700,000 distinct CDR3 sequences, approximately 30% seen once. Specimen: blood. The receptor source for this set is a woman aged 65 to 85 in good health.

This clonotype has more than one count but fewer than ten. The chain couples TRBV4-2 to TRBJ2-7; the D gene is possibly TRBD1 (7 bases). The CDR3 is 16 amino acids. The V and J ends lost 0 bases and 7 bases respectively, with 19 bases between them. Germline V gives CDR1 LGHNA, CDR2 YNFKEQ. CDR3 in amino acids: CASSQEGGQTHREQYF. CDR3 nucleotides: TGTGCCAGCAGCCAAGAGGGGGGACAGACCCATCGTGAGCAGTACTTC.

The table lists this clonotype with a few counts. The J gene is TRBJ1-3, the V gene TRBV5-1; D might be TRBD1 (5 bases). Germline CDR1 reads SGHRS; CDR2 reads YFSETQ. Trimming took off 0 bases at V and 8 bases at J, with 9 bases between the two ends. The CDR3 contains 13 residues. CDR3 protein: CASSLEGVDTIYF. The CDR3 DNA follows: TGCGCCAGCAGCTTGGAAGGGGTGGACACCATATATTTT.

As concerns this clonotype: The junction does not match germline at one end; this may be a read error. This chain joins TRBV12-3 or TRBV12-4 and TRBJ2-3, with D possibly being TRBD1 (6 bases). The CDR3 extends over 12 amino acids. This CDR3 reads CTAGENTDTQYF. The CDR3 DNA follows: TGCACGGCAGGGGAAAACACAGATACGCAGTATTTT.

The rearrangement uses TRBV7-9 and TRBJ1-4; 9 nucleotides line up with TRBD1. From germline, CDR1 is SEHNR and CDR2 FQNEAQ (reference sequence). The CDR3 sequence is 14 residues long. Trimming cost V 8 bases and J 8 bases; bases outside gene matches: 9. The CDR3 is CASGPSGTGEKLFF. The CDR3 DNA reads as TGTGCCAGCGGACCGTCCGGGACAGGGGAAAAACTGTTTTTT.

This clonotype came up a few times. The gene calls are TRBV14 and TRBJ1-2, with D perhaps matching TRBD1 (5 bases). Germline V gene lookup returns CDR1 SGHDN and CDR2 FVKESK. The CDR3 runs 15 residues. The V end was cut by 6 bases, the J end by 6 bases, with 20 bases between. The CDR3 loop is CASSDPQGVRNGYTF. The CDR3 DNA reads TGTGCCAGCAGTGATCCGCAGGGAGTAAGGAATGGCTACACCTTC.

The chain has TRBV20-1 and TRBJ1-2; D might be TRBD1 (5 bases). Germline-derived CDR1 and CDR2 are DFQATT and SNEGSKA (reference sequence). This CDR3 contains 13 residues. V lost 3 bases, J lost 7 bases, and 15 bases lay in between. This CDR3 is CSASLMGGGGYTF. In DNA, the CDR3 is TGCAGTGCTAGCCTAATGGGGGGAGGTGGCTACACCTTC.

The chain couples TRBV4-2 to TRBJ2-5, with 10 bases identical to TRBD2. The CDR3 length is 16 residues. Germline V gene data show CDR1 as LGHNA and CDR2 as YNFKEQ. V was pared by 1 base and J by 3 bases, with 5 bases of the junction left unmatched. CDR3: CASSQALGTSEETQYF. The CDR3 bases are TGTGCCAGCAGCCAAGCCCTCGGGACTAGCGAAGAGACCCAGTACTTC.

The gene calls are TRBV27 and TRBJ1-2, with 12 bases fitting TRBD1. V lost 0 bases, J lost 2 bases, and 10 bases stayed unmatched. This CDR3 is built from 19 residues. Germline lookup yields CDR1 MNHEY and CDR2 SMNVEV (reference sequence). CDR3 residues: CASSLSSPGQGAKNYGYTF. In DNA, the CDR3 is TGTGCCAGCAGTTTATCGAGCCCGGGACAGGGGGCAAAAAACTATGGCTACACCTTC.

This clonotype came up many times. The V and J genes are TRBV25-1 and TRBJ2-7; the D is unclear. This CDR3 has 13 amino acids. The V gene lost 2 bases and the J gene lost 5 bases, with 10 bases spanning the gap. In germline, CDR1 is MGHDK, CDR2 SYGVNS. CDR3 sequence: CASSETGSHEQYF. The CDR3 DNA reads TGTGCCAGCAGTGAAACCGGGTCCCACGAGCAGTACTTC.

This clonotype has just a few counts. The rearrangement joins TRBV20-1 to TRBJ2-5; TRBD2 matches 11 bases. CDR1 and CDR2 from the germline V gene are DFQATT and SNEGSKA (reference sequence). V shed 3 bases and J 5 bases; nucleotides not matched to a gene: 8. This CDR3 has 15 residues. The CDR3 protein is CSASPQASGGETQYF. In nucleotides, the CDR3 is TGCAGTGCTAGCCCCCAGGCTAGCGGGGGGGAGACCCAGTACTTC.

The chain joins TRBV7-9 to TRBJ1-2; D gene unclear. This CDR3 is 13 amino acids long. Germline-derived CDR1 and CDR2 are SEHNR and FQNEAQ (reference sequence). V was shortened by 1 base and J by 8 bases, with 11 bases between the two germline ends. In DNA, the CDR3 is TGTGCCAGCAGCTTAGTGGGAACCTTGGGCTACACCTTC. Translated, it gives CASSLVGTLGYTF.

The chain couples TRBV20-1 to TRBJ1-2; D is unresolved. Germline-derived CDR1 and CDR2 are DFQATT and SNEGSKA (reference sequence). The V gene lost 3 bases and the J gene lost 3 bases, with 8 bases spanning the gap. The CDR3 is 12 amino acids. The CDR3 bases are TGCAGTGCTAGCTATTTAGACTATGGCTACACCTTC. This encodes CSASYLDYGYTF.

This chain uses TRBV2 with TRBJ2-1; TRBD2 agrees at 7 bases. Unmatched junction bases numbered 8, after V lost 3 bases and J lost 6 bases. CDR3 length equals 15 residues. Per germline, CDR1 SNHLY and CDR2 FYNNEI. This CDR3 reads CASSETGGSVNEQFF. CDR3 sequence (DNA): TGTGCCAGCAGTGAGACGGGGGGTTCGGTCAATGAGCAGTTCTTC.

The gene calls are TRBV6-6 and TRBJ1-3; D unresolved. Trimming cost V 1 base and J 3 bases, with 13 bases left between them. From germline, CDR1 is MNHNY and CDR2 SVGAGI (reference sequence). This CDR3 is 16 amino acids long. CDR3 sequence reads: CASSYLGREDGNTIYF. CDR3 sequence (DNA): TGTGCCAGCAGTTACTTAGGGAGGGAAGATGGAAACACCATATATTTT.

In regard to this clonotype: A read error is possible here, since a much larger clone lies one base away. V is TRBV10-3 and J is TRBJ1-3; D is perhaps TRBD1 (5 bases). The CDR3 is 14 amino acids. The germline gives CDR1 ENHRY, CDR2 SYGVKD. The CDR3 spells CVIRDANSGNTIYF. The CDR3 nucleotides are TGTGTCATCAGGGACGCCAACTCTGGAAACACCATATATTTT.

This clonotype was seen a few times. The chain uses TRBV7-9 and TRBJ1-3; tentatively, D is TRBD1 (5 bases). The CDR3 sequence is 14 residues long. Per germline, CDR1 SEHNR and CDR2 FQNEAQ (reference sequence). V was shortened by 5 bases and J by 4 bases, with 12 bases between the two germline ends. CDR3 in DNA: TGTGCCAGCAGCCCCGACGGGGCCGGAAACACCATATATTTT. Its protein is CASSPDGAGNTIYF.

There are a few counts of this clonotype. This rearrangement joins TRBV7-2 to TRBJ2-1; TRBD1 agrees at 9 bases. Per germline, CDR1 SGHTA and CDR2 FQGNSA. The trim removed 6 bases at V and 7 bases at J, leaving 10 bases unmatched. The CDR3 has 15 amino acids. This chain's CDR3 is CASRRTGVGGNEQFF. The CDR3 coding sequence is TGTGCCAGCAGACGGACAGGGGTTGGTGGTAATGAGCAGTTCTTC.

V usage is TRBV2 and J usage is TRBJ2-3, with TRBD2 matching 10 bases. Germline lookup yields CDR1 SNHLY and CDR2 FYNNEI. The junction had 12 bases not matched to a gene; V was cut back by 4 bases and J by 14 bases. There are 14 residues in the CDR3. Here the CDR3 reads CASSVVTSGRLGYF. The CDR3 nucleotides are TGTGCCAGCAGTGTTGTGACTAGCGGGCGGTTGGGGTATTTT.

V and J are TRBV20-1 and TRBJ1-2; 7 nucleotides line up with TRBD1. Germline V gives CDR1 DFQATT, CDR2 SNEGSKA (reference sequence). The CDR3 covers 14 residues. V trimming: 5 bases; J trimming: 3 bases; junction bases outside the gene matches: 9. CDR3 nucleotides: TGCAGTGCTCAGTTTCCAGGGGGAGACTATGGCTACACCTTC. Translated: CSAQFPGGDYGYTF.

Only a few counts were recorded for this clonotype. Germline is not matched at one junction end, which may reflect a read error. The V gene is TRBV7-2, the J gene TRBJ2-1; D could derive from TRBD1 or TRBD2 (5 bases each). The V gene's germline CDR1 is SGHTA and CDR2 FQGNSA. This CDR3 has 16 residues. CDR3 DNA sequence: TGTGCCAGCAACTTACGAGGGACCGGCGTACACAATGAGCAGTTCTTC. Translating it yields CASNLRGTGVHNEQFF. The entire variable domain, with the rest obtained from reference TRBV7-2 and TRBJ2-1, is as follows: GAGVSQSPSNKVTEKGKDVELRCDPISGHTALYWYRQSLGQGLEFLIYFQGNSAPDKSGLPSDRFSAERTGGSVSTLTIQRTQQEDSAVYLCASNLRGTGVHNEQFFGPGTRLTVL.

The chain couples TRBV28 to TRBJ2-3, with D uncertain. Germline loops: CDR1 MDHEN, CDR2 SYDVKM. V shed 3 bases and J shed 2 bases, with 12 bases lying between them. There are 15 residues in the CDR3. The chain's CDR3 is CASSLGWGNTDTQYF. In DNA form, the CDR3 reads TGTGCCAGCAGTTTGGGATGGGGAAACACAGATACGCAGTATTTT.

This clonotype was found a few times. The genes are TRBV6-1 and TRBJ2-5; the match to TRBD1 covers 8 bases. CDR1 and CDR2 (germline): MNHNS, SASEGT. The CDR3 is 14 amino acids. The ends lost 6 bases at V and 11 bases at J; junction bases unmatched: 14. The CDR3 loop is CASRPPGQAREQYF. The CDR3 bases are TGTGCCAGCAGACCCCCGGGACAGGCGAGGGAGCAGTACTTC.

For this clonotype: A junction end diverges from the germline sequence, so it may reflect a read error. The chain joins TRBV7-2 to TRBJ1-2, with TRBD1 matching 7 bases. Germline CDR1 SGHTA, CDR2 FQGNSA. The CDR3 has 13 residues. CDR3 nucleotides: TGTGCCAGCGGCTTAGGCCAGGGGGATGGCTACACCTTC. Translated, it gives CASGLGQGDGYTF.

The V gene is TRBV5-8, the J gene TRBJ1-1, with no clear D. The CDR3 is 16 residues long. CDR1 and CDR2 (germline): SGHTS, YDEGEE. The germline V and J ends were trimmed by 0 bases and 1 base, with 13 bases remaining between them. The CDR3 DNA reads TGTGCCAGCAGCTTGGGGGCGGCTGCGAAGAACACTGAAGCTTTCTTT. Residues: CASSLGAAAKNTEAFF. Complete variable domain (other parts from reference TRBV5-8 and TRBJ1-1): EAGVTQSPTHLIKTRGQQATLRCSPISGHTSVYWYQQALGLGLQFLLWYDEGEERNRGNFPPRFSGRQFPNYSSELNVNALELEDSALYLCASSLGAAAKNTEAFFGQGTRLTVV.

In its sample, this clonotype was seen a few times. This rearrangement joins TRBV5-1 to TRBJ2-5; 7 bases are a match to TRBD1. With 3 bases clipped from V and 5 bases from J, the junction kept 13 bases outside the gene matches. The CDR3 runs 16 residues. Germline V gene data show CDR1 as SGHRS and CDR2 as YFSETQ. The CDR3 sequence: CASSYRQGGLRETQYF. Written as DNA, the CDR3 is TGCGCCAGCAGCTACCGACAGGGTGGGCTAAGGGAGACCCAGTACTTC.